Listed below are T cell receptor beta chains from one sample, sequenced in a study of T cells expressing NK-cell markers. Using the 5' RACE reads, TCRdb records one entry per CDR3 protein without DNA. Recorded here are almost 450,000 distinct CDR3 sequences; the top ten clones represent more than 7%. Sequencing input: blood T cells: a sorted CD56 or NKG2C T cell subset, CD4+ or CD8+ T cells, or bulk PBMC T cells (not recorded which). These receptors were obtained from a woman aged 18 to 75 in good health. CDR3s include the opening cysteine and the closing phenylalanine or tryptophan.

TRBV6-5,TRBJ1-4,CASSPGQTSNEKLFF
TRBV12-3/TRBV12-4,TRBJ1-5,CASSSRHPNQPQHF
TRBV12-3/TRBV12-4,TRBJ2-1,CASTHSGTGRNEQFF
TRBV28,TRBJ1-4,CASSVWGNEKLFF
TRBV6-2/TRBV6-3,TRBJ1-3,CASSRQQLSGNTIYF
TRBV29-1,TRBJ2-2,CSVRGLLNTGELFF
TRBV28,TRBJ1-1,CASRPPGADGEAFF
TRBV18,TRBJ2-1,CASSQDVGSYNEQFF
TRBV9,TRBJ2-2,CASSVAGQGTGELFF
TRBV7-9,TRBJ2-6,CASYLDSGANVLTF
TRBV15,TRBJ2-1,CATAGVYNEQFF
TRBV4-3,TRBJ2-1,CASSQDPASGGYPYNEQFF
TRBV19,TRBJ2-1,CASSTGTSGRRSQFF
TRBV5-1,TRBJ2-2,CASSSTASGELFF
TRBV29-1,TRBJ2-3,CSDGGVADTDTQYF
TRBV30,TRBJ2-7,CAWSVGSVTYEQYF
TRBV7-3,TRBJ2-5,CASSLGTSKETQYF
TRBV5-1,TRBJ1-2,CASSLTGEAYGYTF
TRBV7-2,TRBJ2-3,CASSRTSGSGTDTQYF
TRBV4-3,TRBJ2-3,CASSQDLRETTTQYF
TRBV18,TRBJ2-3,CASSPPTAGGVADTQYF
TRBV7-6,TRBJ2-3,CASSLLWEATDTQYF
TRBV6-6,TRBJ2-5,CASSFAKQETQYF
TRBV2,TRBJ1-5,CASSKEKGNQPQHF
TRBV20-1,TRBJ2-3,CSALSTGRGVRTDTQYF
TRBV20-1,TRBJ2-1,CSARDSGGGNNEQFF
TRBV11-2,TRBJ2-1,CASSLGTSRYNEQFF
TRBV7-2,TRBJ2-5,CASSKKQGGETQYF
TRBV10-3,TRBJ1-3,CAIAGDFTGDTIYF
TRBV28,TRBJ2-7,CASVNSGTIYEQYF
TRBV18,TRBJ2-3,CASSPPRLAGTDTQYF
TRBV28,TRBJ2-3,CASSPPLGDTQYF
TRBV18,TRBJ2-1,CASSPGLAREDEQFF
TRBV12-3/TRBV12-4,TRBJ1-1,CASSLTAEAFF
TRBV7-2,TRBJ1-1,CASSSHTEAFF
TRBV19,TRBJ2-2,CASSIDDRGRAGELFF
TRBV11-2,TRBJ2-1,CASSPRGSYNEQFF
TRBV6-1,TRBJ1-2,CASSRGREVGYTF
TRBV4-3,TRBJ1-1,CASSTRTGSGTEAFF
TRBV12-3/TRBV12-4,TRBJ2-3,CASRPNRGTDTQYF
TRBV27,TRBJ2-2,CASRTQGAQAGELFF
TRBV5-1,TRBJ1-1,CASSSMTQKNTEAFF
TRBV20-1,TRBJ2-1,CSARVVRGRYNEQFF
TRBV2,TRBJ1-6,CATGLIGSPLHF
TRBV6-5,TRBJ1-1,CASSYSLFRGAGTEAFF
TRBV28,TRBJ2-2,CASIPPNTGELFF
TRBV11-1,TRBJ2-6,CASSPRTSGGPGANVLTF
TRBV20-1,TRBJ1-4,CSARNTLMEKLFF
TRBV18,TRBJ1-1,CASSPVSGNTEAFF
TRBV20-1,TRBJ2-5,CSARDPGQQETQYF
TRBV20-1,TRBJ1-1,CSARTQGRYTEAFF
TRBV12-3/TRBV12-4,TRBJ1-1,CASSHSSPSTEAFF
TRBV28,TRBJ2-5,CASSRSGPTSRETQYF
TRBV7-8,TRBJ2-7,CASSSTTFSYEQYF
TRBV30,TRBJ2-1,CAWSLSSASSYNEQFF